The rows below give T cell receptor beta chains drawn from one sample of a study of cytomegalovirus exposure and HLA in healthy donors. Clones were read by immunoSEQ multiplex PCR, and TCRdb kept only the in-frame ones, dropping some. The sample yields 150,000 or so clones, about 80% seen once. Sequenced: PBMCs. The origin of the receptors is a man aged 30 to 45 in good health and CMV-seropositive. The CDR3 runs from the conserved cysteine through the conserved F or W. D genes are given only for firm matches. Size is omitted from some rows. Given values are once, few, many or a class for expanded clones.

CDR3aa: CASRLILGGTQYF
CDR3nt: TGTGCCAGCAGACTCATACTAGGCGGTACGCAGTATTTT
v_gene: TRBV2
abundance: NA
len: 13
d_gene: NA
j_gene: TRBJ2-3

CDR3aa: CASSLRPSSGPGNEQFF
CDR3nt: TGTGCCAGCAGCTTAAGGCCATCTAGCGGGCCGGGAAATGAGCAGTTCTTC
v_gene: TRBV7-3
abundance: NA
len: 17
d_gene: TRBD2
j_gene: TRBJ2-1

CDR3aa: CASSYGHSNEQFF
CDR3nt: TGTGCCAGCAGTTACGGACACTCCAATGAGCAGTTCTTC
v_gene: TRBV6-6
abundance: NA
len: 13
d_gene: NA
j_gene: TRBJ2-1

CDR3aa: CASRRGNRGGTEAFF
CDR3nt: TGTGCCAGCAGGCGGGGGAACAGGGGGGGAACTGAAGCTTTCTTT
v_gene: TRBV27
abundance: NA
len: 15
d_gene: TRBD1
j_gene: TRBJ1-1

CDR3aa: CASSEFLGGNTEAFF
CDR3nt: TGTGCCAGCAGTGAATTCCTAGGAGGGAACACTGAAGCTTTCTTT
v_gene: TRBV6-1
abundance: many
len: 15
d_gene: NA
j_gene: TRBJ1-1

CDR3aa: CASSLVLGGETQYF
CDR3nt: TGCGCCAGCAGCTTGGTCCTAGGAGGGGAGACCCAGTACTTC
v_gene: TRBV5-1
abundance: NA
len: 14
d_gene: NA
j_gene: TRBJ2-5

CDR3aa: CASSLSGVNTGELFF
CDR3nt: TGTGCCAGCAGCCTTAGCGGAGTTAACACCGGGGAGCTGTTTTTT
v_gene: TRBV4-2
abundance: NA
len: 15
d_gene: NA
j_gene: TRBJ2-2

CDR3aa: CASSLTQGALYEQYF
CDR3nt: TGTGCCAGCAGTTTGACCCAGGGGGCCCTTTACGAGCAGTACTTC
v_gene: TRBV27
abundance: NA
len: 15
d_gene: TRBD1
j_gene: TRBJ2-7

CDR3aa: CASRGQSPTEAFF
CDR3nt: TGTGCCAGCAGGGGACAGTCGCCCACTGAAGCTTTCTTT
v_gene: TRBV28
abundance: NA
len: 13
d_gene: TRBD1
j_gene: TRBJ1-1

CDR3aa: CASSLGAGRERVEQYF
CDR3nt: TGTGCCAGCAGCTTAGGCGCCGGTAGAGAGAGGGTGGAGCAGTACTTC
v_gene: TRBV7-9
abundance: NA
len: 16
d_gene: NA
j_gene: TRBJ2-7

CDR3aa: CASRAGASTDTQYF
CDR3nt: TGCGCCAGCCGTGCGGGGGCCAGCACAGATACGCAGTATTTT
v_gene: TRBV5-1
abundance: NA
len: 14
d_gene: NA
j_gene: TRBJ2-3

CDR3aa: CASSYSRGGPGTQYF
CDR3nt: TGTGCCAGCAGTTACTCCCGCGGGGGGCCGGGAACGCAGTATTTT
v_gene: TRBV6-5
abundance: NA
len: 15
d_gene: TRBD2
j_gene: TRBJ2-3

CDR3aa: CASSWRLGDGYTF
CDR3nt: TGTGCCAGCAGTTGGAGACTCGGCGATGGCTACACCTTC
v_gene: TRBV27
abundance: NA
len: 13
d_gene: NA
j_gene: TRBJ1-2

CDR3aa: CASSIQGAAYQYQETQYF
CDR3nt: TGTGCCAGCAGCATTCAGGGGGCGGCTTATCAATACCAAGAGACCCAGTACTTC
v_gene: TRBV5-4
abundance: NA
len: 18
d_gene: TRBD1
j_gene: TRBJ2-5

CDR3aa: CASSGTLNQPQHF
CDR3nt: TGTGCCAGTAGTGGGACATTAAATCAGCCCCAGCATTTT
v_gene: TRBV19
abundance: NA
len: 13
d_gene: NA
j_gene: TRBJ1-5

CDR3aa: CASTQGGGWRTEAFF
CDR3nt: TGTGCCAGCACTCAAGGGGGGGGGTGGCGGACTGAAGCTTTCTTT
v_gene: TRBV21-1
abundance: NA
len: 15
d_gene: NA
j_gene: TRBJ1-1

CDR3aa: CASSIPQGTNEKLFF
CDR3nt: TGTGCCAGCAGTATCCCCCAGGGAACTAATGAAAAACTGTTTTTT
v_gene: TRBV28
abundance: few
len: 15
d_gene: NA
j_gene: TRBJ1-4

CDR3aa: CASSLGHSNQPQHF
CDR3nt: TGTGCCAGCAGTTTGGGACACTCAAATCAGCCCCAGCATTTT
v_gene: TRBV28
abundance: NA
len: 14
d_gene: NA
j_gene: TRBJ1-5

CDR3aa: CASTGGEGTVFEQYF
CDR3nt: TGTGCCAGCACGGGCGGGGAGGGGACCGTCTTTGAGCAGTACTTC
v_gene: TRBV11-2
abundance: NA
len: 15
d_gene: TRBD2
j_gene: TRBJ2-7

CDR3aa: CASSPTGPNTGELFF
CDR3nt: TGCGCCAGCAGCCCGACAGGCCCGAACACCGGGGAGCTGTTTTTT
v_gene: TRBV5-1
abundance: few
len: 15
d_gene: NA
j_gene: TRBJ2-2

CDR3aa: CASSPLGGSSYTF
CDR3nt: TGTGCCAGCAGCCCACTAGGGGGATCTAGCTACACCTTC
v_gene: TRBV27
abundance: NA
len: 13
d_gene: NA
j_gene: TRBJ1-2

CDR3aa: CASSRQGVRGEQYF
CDR3nt: TGTGCCAGCAGCCGACAGGGGGTAAGGGGCGAGCAGTACTTC
v_gene: TRBV14
abundance: NA
len: 14
d_gene: TRBD1
j_gene: TRBJ2-7

CDR3aa: CASTNTGGDEKLFF
CDR3nt: TGTGCCAGCACCAATACAGGAGGGGATGAAAAACTGTTTTTT
v_gene: TRBV7-2
abundance: NA
len: 14
d_gene: NA
j_gene: TRBJ1-4

CDR3aa: CASSESGLDNEQFF
CDR3nt: TGTGCCAGCAGTGAGTCCGGACTCGACAATGAGCAGTTCTTC
v_gene: TRBV25-1
abundance: NA
len: 14
d_gene: NA
j_gene: TRBJ2-1

CDR3aa: CASNYRDSNEQFF
CDR3nt: TGTGCCAGCAATTACCGGGACAGCAATGAGCAGTTCTTC
v_gene: TRBV9
abundance: NA
len: 13
d_gene: TRBD1
j_gene: TRBJ2-1

CDR3aa: CASSHPHEMNEKLFF
CDR3nt: TGTGCCAGCAGCCATCCCCATGAGATGAATGAAAAACTGTTTTTT
v_gene: TRBV5-6
abundance: NA
len: 15
d_gene: NA
j_gene: TRBJ1-4

CDR3aa: CASSLSGGDFGEQFF
CDR3nt: TGTGCCAGCAGCCTTAGCGGGGGGGATTTTGGTGAGCAGTTCTTC
v_gene: TRBV9
abundance: NA
len: 15
d_gene: TRBD2
j_gene: TRBJ2-1

CDR3aa: CASSQGLAGGPSDNEQFF
CDR3nt: TGTGCCAGCAGCCAAGGACTAGCGGGGGGGCCAAGCGACAATGAGCAGTTCTTC
v_gene: TRBV4-2
abundance: NA
len: 18
d_gene: TRBD2
j_gene: TRBJ2-1

CDR3aa: CASSRKNTRGLSDDTGELFF
CDR3nt: TGTGCCAGCAGCAGAAAGAACACCAGGGGGCTTTCGGACGACACCGGGGAGCTGTTTTTT
v_gene: TRBV21-1
abundance: NA
len: 20
d_gene: NA
j_gene: TRBJ2-2

CDR3aa: CASSLRRLQRETQYF
CDR3nt: TGTGCCAGCAGCTTAAGACGACTCCAACGGGAGACCCAGTACTTC
v_gene: TRBV7-8
abundance: NA
len: 15
d_gene: NA
j_gene: TRBJ2-5

CDR3aa: CASSRDRDSYNEQFF
CDR3nt: TGTGCCAGTAGTAGGGACAGGGACAGCTACAATGAGCAGTTCTTC
v_gene: TRBV19
abundance: NA
len: 15
d_gene: TRBD1
j_gene: TRBJ2-1

CDR3aa: CASSVTSRETQYF
CDR3nt: TGTGCCAGCAGCGTTACTAGCCGGGAGACCCAGTACTTC
v_gene: TRBV9
abundance: NA
len: 13
d_gene: NA
j_gene: TRBJ2-5

CDR3aa: CASSPSSDIAYEQYF
CDR3nt: TGTGCCAGCTCACCAAGTTCGGACATTGCCTACGAGCAGTACTTC
v_gene: TRBV18
abundance: NA
len: 15
d_gene: NA
j_gene: TRBJ2-7

CDR3aa: CASSQETGGDQPQHF
CDR3nt: TGCGCCAGCAGCCAAGAAACAGGGGGAGATCAGCCCCAGCATTTT
v_gene: TRBV4-1
abundance: NA
len: 15
d_gene: TRBD1
j_gene: TRBJ1-5

CDR3aa: CASSFQTGTLPTYEQYF
CDR3nt: TGTGCCAGCAGTTTCCAGACAGGAACCCTCCCAACCTACGAGCAGTACTTC
v_gene: TRBV28
abundance: once
len: 17
d_gene: NA
j_gene: TRBJ2-7

CDR3aa: CASSLDFSGRLHNEQFF
CDR3nt: TGTGCCAGCTCACTCGATTTTAGCGGGAGATTACACAATGAGCAGTTCTTC
v_gene: TRBV18
abundance: NA
len: 17
d_gene: TRBD2
j_gene: TRBJ2-1

CDR3aa: CASSLNSGGAAEQFF
CDR3nt: TGTGCCAGCAGCTTAAATAGCGGGGGGGCAGCCGAGCAGTTCTTC
v_gene: TRBV7-3
abundance: NA
len: 15
d_gene: TRBD2
j_gene: TRBJ2-1

CDR3aa: CASVMASGGASTDTQYF
CDR3nt: TGTGCCAGCGTTATGGCTAGCGGGGGGGCTAGCACAGATACGCAGTATTTT
v_gene: TRBV2
abundance: NA
len: 17
d_gene: TRBD2
j_gene: TRBJ2-3

CDR3aa: CASSSKRGGRDEQYF
CDR3nt: TGCGCCAGCAGCTCCAAGCGGGGGGGCCGCGACGAGCAGTACTTC
v_gene: TRBV5-1
abundance: NA
len: 15
d_gene: TRBD2
j_gene: TRBJ2-7

CDR3aa: CASSNGPWLEKLFF
CDR3nt: TGTGCCAGTAGTAATGGCCCCTGGCTTGAAAAACTGTTTTTT
v_gene: TRBV19
abundance: NA
len: 14
d_gene: NA
j_gene: TRBJ1-4

CDR3aa: CASRTTGDGEKLFF
CDR3nt: TGTGCCAGCAGGACGACAGGGGACGGTGAAAAACTGTTTTTT
v_gene: TRBV6-5
abundance: NA
len: 14
d_gene: TRBD1
j_gene: TRBJ1-4

CDR3aa: CASSLGAGVNEQFF
CDR3nt: TGTGCCAGCAGCTTAGGGGCAGGGGTCAATGAGCAGTTCTTC
v_gene: TRBV13
abundance: NA
len: 14
d_gene: NA
j_gene: TRBJ2-1

CDR3aa: CASSPLGDTRSTGELFF
CDR3nt: TGTGCCAGTAGCCCCCTGGGGGACACCCGGAGCACCGGGGAGCTGTTTTTT
v_gene: TRBV19
abundance: NA
len: 17
d_gene: NA
j_gene: TRBJ2-2

CDR3aa: CASNRGGETQYF
CDR3nt: TGTGCCAGCAACAGGGGGGGAGAGACCCAGTACTTC
v_gene: TRBV6-5
abundance: NA
len: 12
d_gene: NA
j_gene: TRBJ2-5

CDR3aa: CASSLTPTHGYTF
CDR3nt: TGTGCCAGCAGCCTGACTCCAACCCATGGCTACACCTTC
v_gene: TRBV6-1
abundance: NA
len: 13
d_gene: NA
j_gene: TRBJ1-2

CDR3aa: CASSGQEHQPQHF
CDR3nt: TGTGCCAGCTCCGGACAAGAACATCAGCCCCAGCATTTT
v_gene: TRBV2
abundance: NA
len: 13
d_gene: NA
j_gene: TRBJ1-5

CDR3aa: CASSLGGRNTEAFF
CDR3nt: TGTGCCAGCAGCTTAGGTGGGCGGAACACTGAAGCTTTCTTT
v_gene: TRBV11-3
abundance: few
len: 14
d_gene: NA
j_gene: TRBJ1-1

CDR3aa: CASSQVSSGNTIYF
CDR3nt: TGTGCCAGCAGCCAAGTTAGCTCTGGAAACACCATATATTTT
v_gene: TRBV4-2
abundance: NA
len: 14
d_gene: NA
j_gene: TRBJ1-3